A selection of T cell receptor beta chains follows, all from one sample in a study of CD8 T cells in ankylosing spondylitis. TCRdb analysed the 5' RACE reads with MiXCR anew, one entry per CDR3 protein. The data show some 400,000 distinct CDR3 sequences, 20% to 25% seen once. The sequenced sample consisted of blood, either unsorted or a sorted T cell fraction (not recorded which). The source is a male donor with ankylosing spondylitis. Both conserved end residues are part of each CDR3. D genes are given only for firm matches. Size is stated for part of the rows, as once, few or many counts, or as a class when the clone is expanded.

D,V,size,J,DNA,CDR3
TRBD2,TRBV29-1,few,TRBJ2-3,TGCAGCATACTAGCGGTTGAGGCGGATACGCAGTATTTT,CSILAVEADTQYF
TRBD2,TRBV12-3/TRBV12-4,many,TRBJ2-1,TGTGCCAGCAGTGGCGGGACTAGCGGCAAATCCTACAATGAGCAGTTCTTC,CASSGGTSGKSYNEQFF
NA,TRBV9,NA,TRBJ1-1,TGTGCCAGCAGCGGACACAGGGACACTGAAGCTTTCTTT,CASSGHRDTEAFF
TRBD2,TRBV10-1,few,TRBJ2-1,TGCGCCAGCAGCACCGGGACTAGCGGACACAATGAGCAGTTCTTC,CASSTGTSGHNEQFF
TRBD2,TRBV5-1,many,TRBJ2-3,TGCGCCAGCAGCTTGGCCGGGCTAGCGGACACAGATACGCAGTATTTT,CASSLAGLADTDTQYF
TRBD2,TRBV7-9,few,TRBJ2-2,TGTGCCAGCAGCTTCGCTCTAGCGGGAGTGGTTACCGGGGAGCTGTTTTTT,CASSFALAGVVTGELFF
NA,TRBV7-2,many,TRBJ2-2,TGTGCCAGCAGCTTAGGGATTTACACCGGGGAGCTGTTTTTT,CASSLGIYTGELFF
TRBD1,TRBV15,NA,TRBJ2-1,TGTGCCACCAGCAGAACCGGGACAGGGGGCCTCGGCTCCTACAATGAGCAGTTCTTC,CATSRTGTGGLGSYNEQFF
NA,TRBV11-3,NA,TRBJ2-7,TGTGCCAGCAGCCCCGGGACATTGAGCTCCTACGAGCAGTACTTC,CASSPGTLSSYEQYF
NA,TRBV6-5,NA,TRBJ2-5,TGTGCCAGCAGTTACCACACAGGAGGGCCCCAAGAGACCCAGTACTTC,CASSYHTGGPQETQYF
NA,TRBV30,NA,TRBJ2-1,TGTGCCTGGGACGGGAATTCCTACAATGAGCAGTTCTTC,CAWDGNSYNEQFF
TRBD1,TRBV2,few,TRBJ2-1,TGTGCCAGCAGCCGGGACAGGGGGGTCAATGAGCAGTTCTTC,CASSRDRGVNEQFF
NA,TRBV12-3/TRBV12-4,NA,TRBJ2-3,TGTGCCAGCAGTTCGGGGAAAAGCGCAGATACGCAGTATTTT,CASSSGKSADTQYF
NA,TRBV9,NA,TRBJ2-1,TGTGCCAGCAGCGTTTCATCCCCGCTTCTAAATGAGCAGTTCTTC,CASSVSSPLLNEQFF
TRBD1,TRBV12-3/TRBV12-4,few,TRBJ2-3,TGTGCCAGCACTAAGACAGGGTTCACAGATACGCAGTATTTT,CASTKTGFTDTQYF
NA,TRBV28,few,TRBJ2-7,TGTGCCAGCTGTGAACCTAGCGTAGCCTACGAGCAGTACTTC,CASCEPSVAYEQYF
NA,TRBV7-6,few,TRBJ1-2,TGTGCCAGCAGCTTAGATTTAGACGGAGCTCGGGGCTACACCTTC,CASSLDLDGARGYTF
TRBD1,TRBV7-9,NA,TRBJ2-7,TGTGCCAGCAGTATGACAGGGTCCTACGAGCAGTACTTC,CASSMTGSYEQYF
NA,TRBV13,once,TRBJ1-6,TGTGCCAGCAGCTTTCGGCGGGCATCCAGCAATAATTCACCCCTCCACTTT,CASSFRRASSNNSPLHF
NA,TRBV14,NA,TRBJ2-3,TGTGCCAGCAGCCAAGCGGCAACAAGGGATACGCAGTATTTT,CASSQAATRDTQYF
NA,TRBV12-3/TRBV12-4,few,TRBJ2-7,TGTGCCAGCAGTTTCGGGCCCACGAGGAACTACGAGCAGTACTTC,CASSFGPTRNYEQYF
NA,TRBV12-3/TRBV12-4,NA,TRBJ1-5,TGTGCCAGCAGTTTCTTTGGGGGCCGGGGCAGCAATCAGCCCCAGCATTTT,CASSFFGGRGSNQPQHF
TRBD1,TRBV7-8,few,TRBJ1-2,TGTGCCAGCAGCCTCGACGGGACAGCGCAAAGTTTCTATGGCTACACCTTC,CASSLDGTAQSFYGYTF
NA,TRBV29-1,many,TRBJ2-5,TGCAGCGTTATAGGGGCCAGCGAGACCCAGTACTTC,CSVIGASETQYF
NA,TRBV7-2,NA,TRBJ1-5,TGTGCCAGCAGCCTGCTAGGGGTTTTTAGCAATCAGCCCCAGCATTTT,CASSLLGVFSNQPQHF
NA,TRBV4-1,NA,TRBJ1-6,TGCGCCAGCAGCCAAGTAGGGGGTGGGTATTCACCCCTCCACTTT,CASSQVGGGYSPLHF
TRBD2,TRBV5-1,NA,TRBJ2-4,TGCGCCAGCAGCTTGGGGCGACTAGCGGGGGAAAACATTCAGTACTTC,CASSLGRLAGENIQYF
NA,TRBV27,NA,TRBJ2-2,TGTGCCAGCAGTCTCTGGGCGAACGGGGAGCTGTTTTTT,CASSLWANGELFF
TRBD2,TRBV10-3,NA,TRBJ2-3,TGTGCCATCAGCGGGAGGGCCGGTGGGATAACAGATACGCAGTATTTT,CAISGRAGGITDTQYF
NA,TRBV29-1,many,TRBJ2-4,TGCAGCGTTTCCCTCCAAGGGAACATTCAGTACTTC,CSVSLQGNIQYF
TRBD2,TRBV5-1,NA,TRBJ2-7,TGCGCCAGCCGCCGGACTAGCGTATTGTCGGGAGAGCAGTACTTC,CASRRTSVLSGEQYF
NA,TRBV11-2,few,TRBJ1-3,TGTGCCAGCAGCTTAGAAATAACGTCTCTTGGAAACACCATATATTTT,CASSLEITSLGNTIYF
NA,TRBV12-3/TRBV12-4,NA,TRBJ2-6,TGTGCCAGCAGTTTAACTAGCTCAGCCCTACGACCTGGGGCCAACGTCCTGACTTTC,CASSLTSSALRPGANVLTF
NA,TRBV20-1,few,TRBJ2-5,TGCAGTGCTAGACTATTTGGGGGAGAGACCCAGTACTTC,CSARLFGGETQYF
NA,TRBV29-1,NA,TRBJ2-3,TGCAGCGTTGATATTGGGCTAGCCCCAGATACGCAGTATTTT,CSVDIGLAPDTQYF
TRBD2,TRBV18,NA,TRBJ2-1,TGTGCCAGCTCACCAGCGGCTAGCGGGAGTTGGGGCAATGAGCAGTTCTTC,CASSPAASGSWGNEQFF
NA,TRBV12-3/TRBV12-4,few,TRBJ2-7,TGTGCCAGCAGTTTAGTACCAGCCTACGAGCAGTACTTC,CASSLVPAYEQYF
TRBD2,TRBV5-1,NA,TRBJ2-1,TGCGCCAGCAGCTTGGTTTCTTCGCGGGAGGGTGATGAGCAGTTCTTC,CASSLVSSREGDEQFF
NA,TRBV6-5,few,TRBJ2-3,TGTGCCAGCAGTTACCCAGGGGATCCTAGCACAGATACGCAGTATTTT,CASSYPGDPSTDTQYF
NA,TRBV7-9,few,TRBJ2-5,TGTGCCAGCAGCTTAGCGATGGGGCGGGAGACCCAGTACTTC,CASSLAMGRETQYF
NA,TRBV29-1,NA,TRBJ1-5,TGCAGCGTTGAGGTACAGGACAATCAGCCCCAGCATTTT,CSVEVQDNQPQHF
TRBD2,TRBV9,few,TRBJ2-1,TGTGCCAGCAGCGGGGGACTAGCGGGACCGAGCTCCTACAATGAGCAGTTCTTC,CASSGGLAGPSSYNEQFF